A single sample is the source of the 23 T cell receptor beta chains below, sequenced in a study of CD8 T cells in ankylosing spondylitis. MiXCR, run by TCRdb on the 5' RACE reads, gives a single entry per CDR3 protein. The sample includes about 170,000 distinct CDR3 sequences, about 16% of them seen just once. Input material: blood, either unsorted or a sorted T cell fraction (not recorded which). The receptor set was obtained from a male donor with ankylosing spondylitis or in good health (not recorded which).

This clonotype has at least ten counts. The V and J genes are TRBV5-1 and TRBJ2-7; no firm D call. The CDR3 loop spans 14 amino acids. With 0 bases removed from V and 0 bases from J, the gap between germline ends came to 7 bases. Germline V lookup: CDR1 SGHRS, CDR2 YFSETQ. DNA for the CDR3: TGCGCCAGCAGCTTGGAGGGCCTCTCCTACGAGCAGTACTTC. Protein product: CASSLEGLSYEQYF.

This clonotype was seen more than once but under ten times. This chain links TRBV18 with TRBJ2-3, with D possibly being TRBD1 (6 bases). Germline-derived CDR1 and CDR2 are KGHSH and LQKENI. CDR3 length: 20 amino acids. The ends were cut back, 0 bases at V and 2 bases at J, with 24 bases in the middle. In nucleotides, the CDR3 is TGTGCCAGCTCACCACCCCGAAGCCCAGGGGTCTCCTATTTCACAGATACGCAGTATTTT. This translates into CASSPPRSPGVSYFTDTQYF.

This clonotype was seen many times. J is TRBJ2-1 and V is TRBV5-1; D may be TRBD2 (5 bases). The V gene's germline CDR1 is SGHRS and CDR2 YFSETQ. This CDR3 comprises 12 residues. With 1 base removed from V and 9 bases from J, the gap between germline ends came to 8 bases. For the CDR3, the DNA is TGCGCCAGCAGCTTGACTAGAACTGAGCAGTTCTTC. Translation gives CASSLTRTEQFF.

On this clonotype itself: This may be a read error, as it is one base from a much larger clone. The V gene is TRBV20-1, the J gene TRBJ2-7, with 13 bases aligning to TRBD2. Germline V lookup: CDR1 DFQATT, CDR2 SNEGSKA (reference sequence). This CDR3 comprises 19 residues. Unmatched junction bases numbered 16, after V lost 4 bases and J lost 1 base. The CDR3 region is CSAIQPGLAGVSGSYEQYF. The DNA of the CDR3 is TGCAGTGCTATCCAGCCAGGACTAGCGGGAGTCAGCGGTTCCTACGAGCAGTACTTC.

This chain connects TRBV7-2 to TRBJ1-1; 7 positions agree with TRBD1. V was clipped by 10 bases and J by 0 bases; unmatched bases: 5. The germline V gene encodes CDR1 SGHTA and CDR2 FQGNSA. The CDR3 consists of 13 residues. CDR3 nucleotide sequence: TGTGCCACACGGACAGGAATGAACACTGAAGCTTTCTTT. Amino acids: CATRTGMNTEAFF. Drawing the rest from reference TRBV7-2 and TRBJ1-1, the complete variable domain is GAGVSQSPSNKVTEKGKDVELRCDPISGHTALYWYRQSLGQGLEFLIYFQGNSAPDKSGLPSDRFSAERTGGSVSTLTIQRTQQEDSAVYLCATRTGMNTEAFFGQGTRLTVV.

Ten or more counts support this clonotype. The V call is TRBV7-8, the J call TRBJ2-1; the D is unclear. The V and J ends lost 5 bases and 2 bases respectively, with 16 bases between them. This CDR3 region has 16 residues. Germline CDR1 is SGHVS and CDR2 is FQNEAQ. DNA for the CDR3: TGTGCCAGCAGCCCACCGCGGACCCAAACCTACAATGAGCAGTTCTTC. Encoded protein: CASSPPRTQTYNEQFF.

At least ten counts were recorded for this clonotype. V and J are TRBV6-1 and TRBJ2-7, with 10 bases lining up with TRBD2. Per germline, CDR1 MNHNS and CDR2 SASEGT. V gave up 6 bases and J gave up 0 bases; unmatched junction bases: 2. CDR3 length: 14 residues. CDR3 in DNA: TGTGCCAGCAGCGGGACTAGCGACTCCTACGAGCAGTACTTC. It yields the protein CASSGTSDSYEQYF.

J is TRBJ1-4 and V is TRBV27, with D perhaps TRBD1 (6 bases). The ends were cut back, 6 bases at V and 7 bases at J, with 18 bases in the middle. The CDR3 is made up of 15 amino acids. Germline CDR1 and CDR2: MNHEY and SMNVEV (reference sequence). In DNA form, the CDR3 reads TGTGCCAGCAGCCGTTGGGGGGCTGGGGGTGAAAAACTGTTTTTT. This translates into CASSRWGAGGEKLFF.

This clonotype showed up many times. V is TRBV28 and J is TRBJ2-1, with no clear D. CDR3 length equals 13 residues. V gave up 3 bases and J gave up 7 bases, with 10 bases separating them. Germline assignment: CDR1 MDHEN and CDR2 SYDVKM. CDR3: CASSLLAPNEQFF. CDR3 sequence (DNA): TGTGCCAGCAGTTTGCTTGCCCCGAATGAGCAGTTCTTC.

Only a few counts were recorded for this clonotype. The chain carries TRBV27 and TRBJ2-3, with D hard to call. This CDR3 contains 15 residues. CDR1 and CDR2 from the germline V gene are MNHEY and SMNVEV (reference sequence). Trimming removed 8 bases from V and 5 bases from J, with 20 bases in between. CDR3: CASRSGRTFEDTQYF. The CDR3 DNA reads TGTGCCAGCCGCTCGGGCCGAACGTTCGAAGATACGCAGTATTTT.

This clonotype was detected ten times or more. The rearrangement uses TRBV20-1 and TRBJ2-6; D uncertain. Germline V gene data show CDR1 as DFQATT and CDR2 as SNEGSKA (reference sequence). The CDR3 is 13 amino acids. The V end lost 3 bases, the J end lost 1 base, and 4 bases lay between the germline ends. CDR3 sequence: CSASGSGANVLTF. Here the CDR3 DNA reads TGCAGTGCTAGCGGGTCTGGGGCCAACGTCCTGACTTTC.

This chain joins TRBV29-1 and TRBJ1-2; no clear D. Germline V gene sequence: CDR1 SQVTM, CDR2 ANQGSEA. This CDR3 spans 10 amino acids. V was trimmed by 2 bases and J by 10 bases, leaving 8 bases between them. In DNA form, the CDR3 reads TGCAGCGTTGAAAAAAATGACTACACCTTC. It translates to CSVEKNDYTF.

A few counts support this clonotype. The chain couples TRBV12-3 or TRBV12-4 to TRBJ1-5; D remains ambiguous. V was clipped by 6 bases and J by 1 base, with 10 bases between them. The CDR3 contains 14 residues. CDR3 bases: TGTGCCAGCAGCATAACCCCCAGCAATCAGCCCCAGCATTTT. This encodes CASSITPSNQPQHF.

This clonotype was counted a few times. This may stem from a read error, because a much larger clone lies one nucleotide away. V and J are TRBV29-1 and TRBJ1-6; D remains ambiguous. From germline, CDR1 is SQVTM and CDR2 ANQGSEA. V was cut by 4 bases and J by 15 bases, with 19 bases left in between. The CDR3 sequence is 13 residues long. CDR3 in DNA: TGCAGCGTTGGAACCCCTCAAACCCGATGCCTCCACTTT. Its translation: CSVGTPQTRCLHF.

This sequence joins TRBV6-5 and TRBJ1-2, with 7 bases aligning to TRBD1. Trimming cost V 0 bases and J 1 base; bases outside gene matches: 8. From germline, CDR1 is MNHEY and CDR2 SVGAGI. This CDR3 is built from 17 residues. CDR3 amino acids: CASSYSRAGGGNYGYTF. The CDR3 nucleotides are TGTGCCAGCAGTTACTCGAGAGCAGGGGGAGGTAACTATGGCTACACCTTC.

This clonotype turned up a few times. The chain has TRBV24-1 and TRBJ1-4; no reliable D call. V lost 6 bases to trimming and J lost 3 bases, with 10 bases between them. Germline CDR1 is KGHDR and CDR2 is SFDVKD. There are 14 residues in the CDR3. The DNA for the CDR3 is TGTGCCACCAGTCCGGCAGCCGCTAATGAAAAACTGTTTTTT. It codes for CATSPAAANEKLFF.

This clonotype was seen only a few times. The rearrangement joins TRBV28 to TRBJ2-2; 7 nucleotides align to TRBD1. Unmatched junction bases numbered 6, after V lost 10 bases and J lost 10 bases. CDR3 length: 11 residues. In germline, CDR1 is MDHEN, CDR2 SYDVKM. Written as DNA, the CDR3 is TGTGCCACCGAGACAGGGACGGAGCTGTTTTTT. Amino acid sequence: CATETGTELFF.

This clonotype was seen a handful of times. V is TRBV15 and J is TRBJ2-1; 8 bases are a match to TRBD2. The CDR3 is 16 amino acids. Germline V gives CDR1 LNHNV, CDR2 YYDKDF (reference sequence). V lost 4 bases, J lost 7 bases, and 12 bases stayed unmatched. DNA of the CDR3: TGTGCCACCAGCAAGCGCGAGACTAGCGTACGGAATGAGCAGTTCTTC. Translating gives CATSKRETSVRNEQFF.

The chain recombines TRBV12-3 or TRBV12-4 with TRBJ2-1; no clear D gene. CDR3 size: 15 residues. V dropped 5 bases and J dropped 0 bases, with 11 bases sitting between them. This CDR3 is CASSPVSVSYNEQFF. The CDR3, as DNA: TGTGCCAGCAGTCCCGTGAGCGTCTCCTACAATGAGCAGTTCTTC.

This clonotype was seen a handful of times. The chain employs TRBV5-1 and TRBJ2-2, with 7 nucleotides matching TRBD1. This CDR3 comprises 14 residues. The V gene's germline CDR1 is SGHRS and CDR2 YFSETQ. Trimming cost V 4 bases and J 5 bases; bases outside gene matches: 5. Written as DNA, the CDR3 is TGCGCCAGCAGCGTGGGACAGAGTACCGGGGAGCTGTTTTTT. This translates into CASSVGQSTGELFF. The full variable domain, in which reference TRBV5-1 and TRBJ2-2 provide the parts outside the CDR3, is KAGVTQTPRYLIKTRGQQVTLSCSPISGHRSVSWYQQTPGQGLQFLFEYFSETQRNKGNFPGRFSGRQFSNSRSEMNVSTLELGDSALYLCASSVGQSTGELFFGEGSRLTVL.

At least ten counts were recorded for this clonotype. V gene TRBV5-1 combines with J gene TRBJ2-1; D remains ambiguous. V lost 0 bases and J lost 0, with 10 bases in between. The length of the CDR3 is 16 residues. Germline assignment: CDR1 SGHRS and CDR2 YFSETQ. The CDR3 sequence is CASSLEPPSSYNEQFF. The CDR3 nucleotides read TGCGCCAGCAGCTTGGAACCTCCGAGCTCCTACAATGAGCAGTTCTTC.

This clonotype was detected ten times or more. V usage is TRBV28 and J usage is TRBJ2-7, with 7 bases fitting TRBD2. The CDR3 spans 17 residues. Germline CDR1 reads MDHEN; CDR2 reads SYDVKM. The junction had 16 bases not matched to a gene; V was cut back by 6 bases and J by 2 bases. CDR3 amino acids: CASRPLLDGGSAYEQYF. The DNA for the CDR3 is TGTGCCAGCAGGCCTTTACTGGATGGCGGGAGCGCCTACGAGCAGTACTTC.

This clonotype was found a few times. The chain recombines TRBV24-1 with TRBJ1-5; 7 positions match TRBD1. The CDR3 extends over 13 amino acids. CDR1 is KGHDR and CDR2 is SFDVKD in the germline V gene. Losses at the gene ends were 6 bases for V and 5 bases for J; bases not matched to a gene: 3. The CDR3 here is CATSPGGDQPQHF. The DNA for the CDR3 is TGTGCCACCAGTCCAGGGGGTGATCAGCCCCAGCATTTT.